Below, 11 T cell receptor beta chains from the same sample are listed, as sequenced in a study of identical twins. TCRdb fed the 5' RACE reads into MiXCR, producing one record per CDR3 protein. The sample records more than 600,000 distinct CDR3 sequences, about 18% being singletons. These data were also reused for a study on T cells expressing NK-cell markers.

Source material: PBMCs. These receptors originate from a woman aged 18-29 years in good health.

This clonotype showed up just a few times. The rearrangement joins TRBV6-1 to TRBJ2-1; TRBD2 might be the D (6 bases). From germline, CDR1 is MNHNS and CDR2 SASEGT. The CDR3 is 14 residues long. V shed 4 bases and J shed 6 bases, with 13 bases lying between them. This CDR3 is CASSGLVGRNEQFF. In DNA form, the CDR3 reads TGTGCCAGCAGTGGACTAGTAGGACGCAATGAGCAGTTCTTC.

This clonotype was observed a few times. The V gene is TRBV20-1, the J gene TRBJ2-3; D is ambiguous. The CDR3 extends over 11 amino acids. Germline CDR1 DFQATT, CDR2 SNEGSKA (reference sequence). Deletions cut 1 base from V and 8 bases from J, with 7 bases between. CDR3 amino acids: CSARVHATQYF. CDR3 bases: TGCAGTGCTAGAGTACATGCTACGCAGTATTTT.

The rearrangement joins TRBV11-2 to TRBJ2-7; D is possibly TRBD1 (6 bases). The CDR3 length is 15 residues. Germline V gene sequence: CDR1 SGHAT, CDR2 FQNNGV. Trimming removed 7 bases at V and 4 bases at J, with 20 bases between. CDR3 in DNA: TGTGCCAGCATCCTTTGGCGGGCAGGGACATACGAGCAGTACTTC. Translation: CASILWRAGTYEQYF.

This clonotype appeared a few times. This chain uses TRBV12-3 or TRBV12-4 with TRBJ2-7; D tentatively fits TRBD1 or TRBD2 (5 bases each). Trimming took off 4 bases at V and 7 bases at J, with 11 bases between the two ends. The CDR3 contains 12 residues. CDR3 loop: CASSWDGFEQYF. Written as DNA, the CDR3 is TGTGCCAGCAGTTGGGACGGTTTTGAGCAGTACTTC.

The chain carries TRBV6-2 or TRBV6-3 and TRBJ1-2; tentative D call: TRBD1 (6 bases). Trimming took off 3 bases at V and 4 bases at J, with 12 bases between the two ends. This CDR3 has 14 amino acids. Germline-derived CDR1 and CDR2 are MNHEY and SVGEGT. The CDR3 region has the DNA TGTGCCAGCAGTTATAGGACAGCCAGCTATGGCTACACCTTC. Its translation: CASSYRTASYGYTF.

The chain combines TRBV24-1 with TRBJ2-2, with D hard to call. Germline CDR1 and CDR2: KGHDR and SFDVKD. The CDR3 has 12 amino acids. The germline V and J ends were trimmed by 5 bases and 5 bases, with 5 bases remaining between them. The CDR3 nucleotides are TGTGCCACCAGTGCTAGGACCGGGGAGCTGTTTTTT. This translates into CATSARTGELFF.

The chain uses TRBV27 and TRBJ1-6; D gene uncertain. The V and J ends lost 6 bases and 0 bases respectively, with 9 bases between them. Germline-derived CDR1 and CDR2 are MNHEY and SMNVEV (reference sequence). The CDR3 loop spans 15 amino acids. The CDR3 DNA sequence: TGTGCCAGCAGGCTTAGTGGCTCCTATAATTCACCCCTCCACTTT. Its translation: CASRLSGSYNSPLHF.

A few counts support this clonotype. This rearrangement joins TRBV6-1 to TRBJ1-2, with TRBD1 matching 8 bases. Looked up from germline, CDR1 is MNHNS and CDR2 is SASEGT. The CDR3 runs 16 residues. The V gene end was trimmed by 6 bases and the J gene end by 5 bases; junction bases not matched to a gene: 14. The DNA for the CDR3 is TGTGCCAGCAGACGCGGCCCGGGACAGGATTCTTATGGCTACACCTTC. Translating gives CASRRGPGQDSYGYTF.

This rearrangement joins TRBV7-2 to TRBJ1-2; perhaps TRBD1 as D (5 bases). In germline, CDR1 is SGHTA, CDR2 FQGNSA. Trimming removed 5 bases from V and 8 bases from J, with 18 bases in between. The CDR3 loop spans 14 amino acids. Here the CDR3 DNA reads TGTGCCAGCAGCCGGGGGGGACTTTCCGTCGGCTACACCTTC. This codes for CASSRGGLSVGYTF.

The CDR3 sequence is CSASSPSGGALTDTQYF. The CDR3 nucleotides are TGCAGTGCTAGTTCCCCTAGCGGGGGGGCCCTCACAGATACGCAGTATTTT. The chain couples TRBV20-1 to TRBJ2-3; 12 bases are shared with TRBD2. The trim removed 3 bases at V and 2 bases at J, leaving 9 bases unmatched. The CDR3 is made up of 17 amino acids. Per the germline V gene, CDR1 is DFQATT and CDR2 is SNEGSKA (reference sequence).

The table lists this clonotype with a few counts. The J gene is TRBJ2-7, the V gene TRBV5-1, with D uncertain. Germline V gives CDR1 SGHRS, CDR2 YFSETQ. V lost 2 bases and J 2 bases, leaving 11 bases between the germline ends. This CDR3 has 14 amino acids. The CDR3 loop is CASSFASSPYEQYF. CDR3 nucleotide sequence: TGCGCCAGCAGCTTCGCCAGTTCACCCTACGAGCAGTACTTC.